In its sample, the clone carrying this T cell receptor (beta chain) was seen many times. Patients were all untreated before their thyroid surgery. The data are from a study of metastatic and nonmetastatic thyroid tumors. TCRdb used MiXCR to call clones anew from the PCR reads. The sample contains about 16,000 clones, around 31% of which appear only once. This TCR was sampled from a male donor with papillary thyroid cancer or a benign thyroid nodule (not recorded which). Some clones in this sample may be carry-over from other donors' samples. The sequenced material came from tumor tissue.

CDR3 in DNA: TGTGCCAGCAGCATCCGGCAGGGCTCTGGAAACACCATATATTTT. Encoded protein: CASSIRQGSGNTIYF. This chain links TRBV2 with TRBJ1-3; D is possibly TRBD1 (5 bases). There are 15 residues in the CDR3. In germline, CDR1 is SNHLY, CDR2 FYNNEI. V was pared by 6 bases and J by 0 bases, with 12 bases between.